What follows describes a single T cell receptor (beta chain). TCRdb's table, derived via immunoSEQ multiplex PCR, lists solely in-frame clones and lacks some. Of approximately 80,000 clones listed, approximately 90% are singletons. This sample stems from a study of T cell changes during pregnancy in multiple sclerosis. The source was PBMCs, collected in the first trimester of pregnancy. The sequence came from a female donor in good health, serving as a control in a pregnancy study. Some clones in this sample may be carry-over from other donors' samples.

The CDR3 sequence: CASRPSPAGGIGELFF. CDR3 coding DNA: TGTGCCAGCAGGCCGAGCCCAGCGGGAGGGATCGGGGAGCTGTTTTTT. The chain uses TRBV5-6 and TRBJ2-2; 10 bases line up with TRBD2. This CDR3 comprises 16 residues. The V and J ends lost 5 bases and 7 bases, in that order; junction bases with no gene match: 11. CDR1 is SGHDT, CDR2 YYEEEE, per germline.